The TCR beta chain under discussion was sequenced for a study of T-cell memory formation after mild COVID-19. Findings and limits, study-wide: Memory cells collected pre-infection included some clones that later responded, suggesting cross-reactive memory joined. Second-wave clones that peaked on day 37 lacked confirmed SARS-CoV-2 specificity.

As regards this clonotype: Its antigen is currently unknown.

TCRdb reprocessed the 5' RACE reads via MiXCR and lists one record per CDR3 protein. The sample shows over 150,000 distinct CDR3 sequences, 10% to 15% of them seen only once. The receptor comes from a man in his late teens or twenties who had mild COVID-19 (a few samples of this study predate the infection). Cell type and time point are not known. The sequencing input was PBMCs or a T cell subset sorted from them (not recorded which).

The CDR3 is CAISEEGGRDTQYF. The CDR3, as DNA: TGTGCCATCAGTGAGGAGGGGGGTCGAGATACGCAGTATTTT. V and J are TRBV10-3 and TRBJ2-3; D possibly uses TRBD1 or TRBD2 (6 bases each). Germline V gene lookup returns CDR1 ENHRY and CDR2 SYGVKD. CDR3 size: 14 residues. The germline V and J ends were trimmed by 2 bases and 5 bases, with 11 bases remaining between them.